This TCR beta chain originates from a study of human T cells and chemical hapten exposure. Study details: Upper-back patches of 0.01% DPC were read at 6 days. Per-sample TCR yield variation was attributed mainly to small pooled library volume differences.

As to time point: patch test 1, 2 weeks after DPC sensitization. As for treatment: therapeutic diphenylcyclopropenone sensitization with weekly scalp DPC. Unmatched junction bases numbered 7, after V lost 7 bases and J lost 2 bases. From germline, CDR1 is SQVTM and CDR2 ANQGSEA. CDR3 length: 14 amino acids. TCRdb analysed the RACE reads with MiXCR anew, one entry per CDR3 protein. The table has some 190,000 distinct CDR3 sequences, around 24% seen once. The TCR comes from a woman in her fifties or sixties with alopecia areata. Some clones in this sample may be carry-over from other donors' samples. The chain couples TRBV29-1 to TRBJ2-3; 9 bases line up with TRBD2. The sequencing used whole blood, collected in connection with sensitization to the hapten diphenylcyclopropenone (DPC). CDR3 protein: CSGGRLAVTDTQYF. For the CDR3, the DNA is TGCAGCGGAGGCCGACTAGCGGTCACAGATACGCAGTATTTT.